This T cell receptor (beta chain) was sequenced in a study of blood T cells in healthy people across ages. Study-level information: The template switching approach captured approximately one barcoded beta molecule for every two T cells. Overall study results and limits: Across samples, TCR beta diversity tracked strongly with naive T cell percentage.

This CDR3 has 12 amino acids. Between the trimmed V and J ends, which lost 4 bases and 8 bases, there was a span of 11 bases. Next came a second PCR, run for 7 to 11 cycles, which used a sample-barcoded 5' primer along with a J-beta primer mix. From the 5' RACE reads, TCRdb called clonotypes with MiXCR, one entry per CDR3 protein. The sample lists roughly 2 million distinct CDR3 sequences; 49% were seen once. Comments on this clonotype: No antigen is known for it.

The chain is built from TRBV12-3 or TRBV12-4 and TRBJ1-1; D gene ambiguous. The source of this sequence is a woman in her 40s in good health. Sequenced: blood. CDR3 bases: TGTGCCAGCAGTTCCAAACTTTCCGAAGCTTTCTTT. Its translation: CASSSKLSEAFF.